The source of this T cell receptor (beta chain) is a study of OX40 agonist ivuxolimab in advanced cancers. Germline CDR1 reads SNHLY; CDR2 reads FYNNEI. V was shortened by 3 bases and J by 6 bases, with 6 bases between the two germline ends. The CDR3 has 11 amino acids. TCRdb keeps only in-frame clones here, not all; method: immunoSEQ multiplex PCR. The sample yields tens of thousands of clones, around nine tenths seen once. The sequence came from an adult with an advanced solid tumor such as melanoma, head and neck, liver or kidney cancer. The chain employs TRBV2 and TRBJ2-7; D not certain. This material consisted of CD4+ or CD8+ T cells sorted from blood, taken in a trial of the OX40 agonist ivuxolimab. As DNA, the CDR3 is TGTGCCAGCAGTGACAGGCGCGAGCAGTACTTC. Amino acids: CASSDRREQYF.